This is a list of T cell receptor beta chains from one sample in a study of beta chain features in type 1 diabetes. Here immunoSEQ multiplex PCR was the method, and the copy in TCRdb shows in-frame clones only, minus some. The sample yields 300,000 or so clones, around 9% seen once. Sequences were obtained from central memory CD4+ T cells from blood. The receptor source for this set is a man aged 25-45 years with type 1 diabetes. The CDR3 runs from the conserved cysteine through the conserved F or W. The D gene is left open where the match is weak. A row's size may be missing; if present it is once, few, many or a size class.

D | J | V | size | DNA | CDR3
. | TRBJ1-2 | TRBV29-1 | many | TGCAGCGTAATCGACATAAACTATGGCTACACCTTC | CSVIDINYGYTF
. | TRBJ2-1 | TRBV27 | many | TGTGCCAGCAGCAAGGGCGGGCTGGGGCTGAATGAGCAGTTCTTC | CASSKGGLGLNEQFF
. | TRBJ2-3 | TRBV6-5 | . | TGTGCCAGCAGTCTCTCTACAGACACAGATACGCAGTATTTT | CASSLSTDTDTQYF
TRBD1 | TRBJ1-5 | TRBV5-6 | many | TGTGCCAGCAGCTTGGGGACAGGGGGCCAGGGACAGCCCCAGCATTTT | CASSLGTGGQGQPQHF
. | TRBJ2-7 | TRBV29-1 | few | TGCAGCGTTATATTAAACGGGGTCAGGGACGAGCAGTACTTC | CSVILNGVRDEQYF
TRBD2 | TRBJ2-5 | TRBV5-1 | . | TGCGCCAGCAGCCCCTCTATACTAGCGGGGCAAGAGACCCAGTACTTC | CASSPSILAGQETQYF
TRBD1 | TRBJ1-2 | TRBV15 | few | TGTGCCACCAGCAGTCCCCGGGGGACAGCAAACTATGGCTACACCTTC | CATSSPRGTANYGYTF
. | TRBJ1-1 | TRBV7-2 | . | TGTGCCAGCAGCCCCTCAGGGTTTGTGAACACTGAAGCTTTCTTT | CASSPSGFVNTEAFF
TRBD2 | TRBJ2-1 | TRBV4-3 | few | TGCGCCAGCAGCCAAGAGTACGGCGGGGGGGCCAATGAGCAGTTCTTC | CASSQEYGGGANEQFF
TRBD1 | TRBJ1-2 | TRBV25-1 | . | TGTGCCAGCAGGGGACAGGCAAGGGCCCCTTATGGCTACACCTTC | CASRGQARAPYGYTF
. | TRBJ1-1 | TRBV9 | . | TGTGCCAGCAGCGTAGCTCAGAAGAACACTGAAGCTTTCTTT | CASSVAQKNTEAFF
. | TRBJ1-2 | TRBV29-1 | . | TGCAGCGTTGATAGTTGGGGTTATGGCTACACCTTC | CSVDSWGYGYTF
. | TRBJ2-2 | TRBV5-1 | . | TGCGCCAGCAGCCTCGACTGGAACACCGGGGAGCTGTTTTTT | CASSLDWNTGELFF
. | TRBJ1-1 | TRBV7-9 | . | TGTGCCAGCAGCCGCTGGGACGAGGTGAACACTGAAGCTTTCTTT | CASSRWDEVNTEAFF
. | TRBJ2-3 | TRBV6-6 | . | TGTGCCAGCAGTTACTTTCCCAGCACAGATACGCAGTATTTT | CASSYFPSTDTQYF
. | TRBJ2-3 | TRBV30 | few | TGTGCCTGGAGTCCCTCTGACGGGACAGATACGCAGTATTTT | CAWSPSDGTDTQYF
. | TRBJ2-5 | TRBV15 | few | TGTGCCACCAGCAGAGGCCCACAGGGCCAAGAGACCCAGTACTTC | CATSRGPQGQETQYF
. | TRBJ2-1 | TRBV14 | few | TGTGCCAGCAGCCAAGGACAGTTAGGATACAATGAGCAGTTCTTC | CASSQGQLGYNEQFF
TRBD2 | TRBJ2-1 | TRBV10-3 | . | TGTGCCATCAGTGGACTACCGGGACTAGCGGGGACCTACAATGAGCAGTTCTTC | CAISGLPGLAGTYNEQFF
. | TRBJ2-2 | TRBV15 | few | TGTGCCACCAGCAGAGAAGGGGTCGTCGGGGAGCTGTTTTTT | CATSREGVVGELFF
. | TRBJ1-5 | TRBV6-6 | few | TGTGCCAGCCGCACCTACGAGGGGAGTCAGCCCCAGCATTTT | CASRTYEGSQPQHF
TRBD1 | TRBJ1-2 | TRBV9 | few | TGTGCCAGCAGCGTAGTTTTAGGACAGGGGGCGGAGGGCTACACCTTC | CASSVVLGQGAEGYTF
TRBD1 | TRBJ1-2 | TRBV6-1 | . | TGTGCCAGCGCCTTGGGACAGGGCAACTATGGCTACACCTTC | CASALGQGNYGYTF
. | TRBJ2-3 | TRBV2 | few | TGTGCCAGCAGCGGTAGTCCCACAGATACGCAGTATTTT | CASSGSPTDTQYF
. | TRBJ2-5 | TRBV29-1 | . | TGCAGCCCGAGTGACGGGGGACTGGAGACCCAGTACTTC | CSPSDGGLETQYF
. | TRBJ1-1 | TRBV7-9 | . | TGTGCCAGCAGGGGGACCGGGAACACTGAAGCTTTCTTT | CASRGTGNTEAFF
. | TRBJ2-3 | TRBV9 | . | TGTGCCAGCAGCCGTCGAAGCAGCACAGATACGCAGTATTTT | CASSRRSSTDTQYF
TRBD1 | TRBJ1-3 | TRBV2 | . | TGTGCCAGCAGTGCGGACAGGGCTGGAAACACCATATATTTT | CASSADRAGNTIYF
. | TRBJ2-7 | TRBV23-1 | many | TGCGCCAGCAGTCTATCGGCAACCTACGAGCAGTACTTC | CASSLSATYEQYF
. | TRBJ2-2 | TRBV29-1 | few | TGCAGCGTCGGAAGGGGCGGGGAGCTGTTTTTT | CSVGRGGELFF
. | TRBJ1-2 | TRBV7-9 | few | TGTGCCAGCAGCTTGGGAGGGGATGGCTACACCTTC | CASSLGGDGYTF
. | TRBJ2-3 | TRBV7-2 | . | TGTGCCAGCAGCTTAGCGCAGGGGAGACTCTCAGATACGCAGTATTTT | CASSLAQGRLSDTQYF
. | TRBJ2-3 | TRBV5-4 | few | TGTGCCAGCAGCTTGACCCGGGGCACGGGCACAGATACGCAGTATTTT | CASSLTRGTGTDTQYF
TRBD1 | TRBJ2-3 | TRBV7-8 | . | TGTGCTTGCCAAGCGACAGGGACAGATACGCAGTATTTT | CACQATGTDTQYF
. | TRBJ2-3 | TRBV2 | few | TGTGCCAGCAGTTTTAGCACAGATACGCAGTATTTT | CASSFSTDTQYF
. | TRBJ1-5 | TRBV21-1 | few | TGTGCCAGCAGCAAAGTCGGCAGTCGGATATGCAATCAGCCCCAGCATTTT | CASSKVGSRICNQPQHF
. | TRBJ2-2 | TRBV6-5 | . | TGTGCCAGCAGTTACTCGGGGTTTAACACCGGGGAGCTGTTTTTT | CASSYSGFNTGELFF
. | TRBJ1-4 | TRBV27 | few | TGTGCCAGCAGCCTACAAGAAAAACTGTTTTTT | CASSLQEKLFF
TRBD2 | TRBJ2-3 | TRBV5-1 | few | TGCGCCAGCAGCTTACGGAGCGGGGAGGATACGCAGTATTTT | CASSLRSGEDTQYF
. | TRBJ1-6 | TRBV2 | . | TGTGCCAGCGGGCTACAGGGAACTGGGTGGTCACCCCTCCACTTT | CASGLQGTGWSPLHF
TRBD1 | TRBJ2-2 | TRBV6-5 | many | TGTGCCAGCACCCGGACAGGGGAGGTATACGGGGAGCTGTTTTTT | CASTRTGEVYGELFF
. | TRBJ2-3 | TRBV19 | . | TGTGCCAGTAGTATACAGGGAGGCGGCACAGATACGCAGTATTTT | CASSIQGGGTDTQYF
TRBD1 | TRBJ2-7 | TRBV18 | few | TGTGCCAGCTCACTCGGGACAGGGACCTACGAGCAGTACTTC | CASSLGTGTYEQYF
. | TRBJ1-5 | TRBV2 | few | TGTGCCAGCAGTGGAATTTCGGGTGATCAGCCCCAGCATTTT | CASSGISGDQPQHF
. | TRBJ1-5 | TRBV7-9 | many | TGTGCCAGCAGTCGGGGCGGGGGCAATCAGCCCCAGCATTTT | CASSRGGGNQPQHF
. | TRBJ1-6 | TRBV7-2 | few | TGTGCCAGCAAGAAACGGGGGGGTAATTCACCCCTCCACTTT | CASKKRGGNSPLHF
TRBD2 | TRBJ2-5 | TRBV9 | . | TGTGCCAGCAGCGTACTTGCGGGGGGGAATTACCAAGAGACCCAGTACTTC | CASSVLAGGNYQETQYF
. | TRBJ1-1 | TRBV29-1 | . | TGCAGCGTTGAGCATTCTCCCGGGACCACTGAAGCTTTCTTT | CSVEHSPGTTEAFF
TRBD2 | TRBJ2-3 | TRBV10-3 | few | TGTGCCATAGCTAGCGGGGGCGACACAGATACGCAGTATTTT | CAIASGGDTDTQYF
. | TRBJ1-5 | TRBV29-1 | . | TGCAGCGTTGTAGGCGGAGACAATCAGCCCCAGCATTTT | CSVVGGDNQPQHF
TRBD1 | TRBJ2-7 | TRBV7-6 | . | TGTGCCAGCAGCTTAGCAGAGGGACAGTTCTACGAGCAGTACTTC | CASSLAEGQFYEQYF
. | TRBJ2-3 | TRBV7-2 | many | TGTGCCAGCAGCCCTGACTGGGTGGATACGCAGTATTTT | CASSPDWVDTQYF
. | TRBJ1-1 | TRBV6-6 | many | TGTGCCAGCACGGAAGGGAGGGCTGAAGCTTTCTTT | CASTEGRAEAFF